These T cell receptor beta chains were read from a single sample in a study of Graves' ophthalmopathy and Graves' hyperthyroidism. In TCRdb, the multiplex PCR reads were re-called with MiXCR into one record per CDR3 protein. The sample lists approximately 380,000 distinct CDR3 sequences; around 21% were seen once. The sequenced sample consisted of peripheral blood. These TCRs come from a woman aged 18-30 years with stable Graves' hyperthyroidism. CDR3s include the opening cysteine and the closing phenylalanine or tryptophan. A D gene is named only where the DNA matches it firmly. Where a row states a size, it is once, few, many or the class of an expanded clone; other rows omit it.

-	-	TRBV6-1	TRBJ1-3	TGTGCCAGCAGCCGCTCTGTTGCAAGCTCTGGAAACACCATATATTTT	CASSRSVASSGNTIYF
-	TRBD1	TRBV29-1	TRBJ1-2	TGCAGCGTTGATGAGGTCCGGGACAGGGGGAACTATGGCTACACCTTC	CSVDEVRDRGNYGYTF
many	-	TRBV19	TRBJ2-5	TGTGCCAGTAGTAAGGCAGGTGTCGAGACCCAGTACTTC	CASSKAGVETQYF
many	TRBD1	TRBV20-1	TRBJ1-1	TGCAGTGCTAGAGATTGGAGGACAGGTTGGAACACTGAAGCTTTCTTT	CSARDWRTGWNTEAFF
many	TRBD1	TRBV12-3/TRBV12-4	TRBJ2-7	TGTGCCAGCAGTTTACGGGACAGTTTTTACTACGAGCAGTACTTC	CASSLRDSFYYEQYF
many	-	TRBV30	TRBJ1-2	TGTGCCTGGAGTGTAGCAGCCAACTATGGCTACACCTTC	CAWSVAANYGYTF
many	-	TRBV5-4	TRBJ2-7	TGTGCCAGCAGTTTCAACTCGATCAGCTCCTACGAGCAGTACTTT	CASSFNSISSYEQYF
many	TRBD2	TRBV3-1	TRBJ2-5	TGTGCCAGCAGCCAACGGACTAGCGGGAGTGAGACCCAGTACTTC	CASSQRTSGSETQYF
many	TRBD1	TRBV20-1	TRBJ1-2	TGCAGTGCTAGGGGACAGTACTATGGCTACACCTTC	CSARGQYYGYTF
-	-	TRBV18	TRBJ2-7	TGTGCCAGCTCACCAGAGACAGGGTTCCAGGACTACAGTTTCCACGAGCAGTACTTC	CASSPETGFQDYSFHEQYF
many	TRBD1	TRBV4-1	TRBJ2-7	TGCGCCAGCAGCCTCGGACAGGGGCGCGAGCAGTACTTC	CASSLGQGREQYF
-	TRBD1	TRBV20-1	TRBJ2-7	TGCAGTGCTAGTCCCCTCGACAGGGTATACGAGCAGTACTTC	CSASPLDRVYEQYF
many	-	TRBV28	TRBJ2-7	TGTGCCAGCAGCCTCCGGGTTCCCTACGAGCAGTACTTC	CASSLRVPYEQYF
many	-	TRBV20-1	TRBJ2-7	TGCAGTGCTACCCCGGATAACTTCTACGAGCAGTACTTC	CSATPDNFYEQYF
many	TRBD1	TRBV4-1	TRBJ1-2	TGCGCCAGCAGCCAAGGGACAGGGGGTAACTATGGCTACACCTTC	CASSQGTGGNYGYTF
many	TRBD2	TRBV11-2	TRBJ2-7	TGTGCCAGCAGCCCGAGAGCTAGCGGGAGTAGGTACGAGCAGTACTTC	CASSPRASGSRYEQYF
-	TRBD1	TRBV5-4	TRBJ1-2	TGTGCCAGCAGCAGGGACAGGGTGGGGCTCTATGGCTACACCTTC	CASSRDRVGLYGYTF
many	-	TRBV27	TRBJ1-5	TGTGCCAGCCGGGTTGGGGGGGGCGGTCAGCCCCAGCATTTT	CASRVGGGGQPQHF
many	-	TRBV6-5	TRBJ1-1	TGTGCCAGCAGTTTACTGCTAATGAACACTGAAGCTTTCTTT	CASSLLLMNTEAFF
many	TRBD2	TRBV25-1	TRBJ2-7	TGTGCCAGCAGCCCGAAGGGAGGGAGCGCCTACGAGCAGTACTTC	CASSPKGGSAYEQYF
many	TRBD1	TRBV7-2	TRBJ1-6	TGTGCCAGCAGCACCCCGACAGGGTTTGGGATTAATTCACCCCTCCACTTT	CASSTPTGFGINSPLHF
many	-	TRBV24-1	TRBJ2-3	TGTGCCACCAGTGATCCTCGGACCACAGATACGCAGTATTTT	CATSDPRTTDTQYF
many	TRBD2	TRBV28	TRBJ2-5	TGTGCCACCATGGGACTAGCGGGAGAAGAGACCCAGTACTTC	CATMGLAGEETQYF
-	-	TRBV6-1	TRBJ1-5	TGTGCCAGCAGTAATACAGGGAAATCTCAGCCCCAGCATTTT	CASSNTGKSQPQHF
many	-	TRBV13	TRBJ1-1	TGTGCCAGCAGCTTAGAGGCTGAAGCTTTCTTT	CASSLEAEAFF
many	-	TRBV5-1	TRBJ2-2	TGCGCCAGCGCTCCCGAGGGGCCCACCGGGGAGCTGTTTTTT	CASAPEGPTGELFF
-	TRBD1	TRBV5-1	TRBJ1-5	TGCGCCAGCAGCTTGGACGGGACAGGGGTTCAGCCCCAGCATTTT	CASSLDGTGVQPQHF
many	TRBD1	TRBV19	TRBJ2-7	TGTGCCAGTAGTATAGGACAGGGGGCTACCTACGAGCAGTACTTC	CASSIGQGATYEQYF